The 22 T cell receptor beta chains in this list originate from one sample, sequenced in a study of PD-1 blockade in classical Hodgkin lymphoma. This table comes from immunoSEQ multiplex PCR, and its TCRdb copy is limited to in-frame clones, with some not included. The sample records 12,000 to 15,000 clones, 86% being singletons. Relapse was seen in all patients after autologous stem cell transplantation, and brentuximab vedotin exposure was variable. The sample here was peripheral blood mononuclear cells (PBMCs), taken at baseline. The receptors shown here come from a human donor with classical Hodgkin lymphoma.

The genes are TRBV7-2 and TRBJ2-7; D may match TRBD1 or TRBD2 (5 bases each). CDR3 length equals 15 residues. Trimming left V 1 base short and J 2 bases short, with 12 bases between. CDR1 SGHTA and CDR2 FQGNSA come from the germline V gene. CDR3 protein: CASSLGGPQTYEQYF. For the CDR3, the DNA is TGTGCCAGCAGCTTAGGGGGACCTCAGACCTACGAGCAGTACTTC. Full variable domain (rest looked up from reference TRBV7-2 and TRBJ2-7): GAGVSQSPSNKVTEKGKDVELRCDPISGHTALYWYRQSLGQGLEFLIYFQGNSAPDKSGLPSDRFSAERTGGSVSTLTIQRTQQEDSAVYLCASSLGGPQTYEQYFGPGTRLTVT.

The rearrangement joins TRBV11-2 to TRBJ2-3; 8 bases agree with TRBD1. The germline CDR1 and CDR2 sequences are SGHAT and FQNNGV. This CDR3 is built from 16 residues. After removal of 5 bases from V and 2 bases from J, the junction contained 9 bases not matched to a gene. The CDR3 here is CASSDGQGKYTDTQYF. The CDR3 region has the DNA TGTGCCAGCAGCGACGGACAGGGAAAATACACAGATACGCAGTATTTT.

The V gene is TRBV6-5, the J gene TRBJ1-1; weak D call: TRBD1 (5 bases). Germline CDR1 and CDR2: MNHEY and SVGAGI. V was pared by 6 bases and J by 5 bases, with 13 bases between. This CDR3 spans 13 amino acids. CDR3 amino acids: CASSPFRGTEAFF. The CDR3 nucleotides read TGTGCCAGCAGCCCCTTCCGGGGGACTGAAGCTTTCTTT.

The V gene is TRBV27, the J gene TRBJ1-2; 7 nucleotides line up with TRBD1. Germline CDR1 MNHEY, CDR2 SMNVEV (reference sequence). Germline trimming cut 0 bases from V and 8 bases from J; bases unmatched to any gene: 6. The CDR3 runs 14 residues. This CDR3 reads CASSLSVQGMGYTF. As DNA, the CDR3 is TGTGCCAGCAGTTTATCGGTACAGGGGATGGGCTACACCTTC.

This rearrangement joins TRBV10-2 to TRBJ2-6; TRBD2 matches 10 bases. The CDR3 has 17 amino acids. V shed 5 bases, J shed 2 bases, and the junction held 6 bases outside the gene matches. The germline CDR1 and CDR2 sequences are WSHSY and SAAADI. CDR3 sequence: CASSHQREGAGANVLTF. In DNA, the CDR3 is TGCGCCAGCAGTCACCAGCGGGAGGGTGCTGGGGCCAACGTCCTGACTTTC.

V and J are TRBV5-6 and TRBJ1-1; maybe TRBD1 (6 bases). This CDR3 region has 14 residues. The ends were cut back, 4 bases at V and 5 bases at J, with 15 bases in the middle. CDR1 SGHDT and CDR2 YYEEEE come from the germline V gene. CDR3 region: CASSLADSQTEAFF. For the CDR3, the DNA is TGTGCCAGCAGCCTCGCGGACAGTCAAACTGAAGCTTTCTTT.

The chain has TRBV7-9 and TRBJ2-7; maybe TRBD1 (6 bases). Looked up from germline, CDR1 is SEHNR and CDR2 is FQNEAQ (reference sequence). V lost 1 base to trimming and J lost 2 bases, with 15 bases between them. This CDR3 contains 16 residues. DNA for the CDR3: TGTGCCAGCAGCTTAGACCCCTGGACAGCGGCCTACGAGCAGTACTTC. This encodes CASSLDPWTAAYEQYF.

The CDR3 sequence is CASSSSSGRDNEQFF. CDR3 bases: TGTGCCAGCAGTTCCTCTAGCGGGAGGGACAATGAGCAGTTCTTC. The gene calls are TRBV28 and TRBJ2-1; TRBD2 matches 12 bases. CDR1 and CDR2 from the germline V gene are MDHEN and SYDVKM. V was pared by 4 bases and J by 5 bases, with 3 bases of the junction left unmatched. The CDR3 is 15 amino acids.

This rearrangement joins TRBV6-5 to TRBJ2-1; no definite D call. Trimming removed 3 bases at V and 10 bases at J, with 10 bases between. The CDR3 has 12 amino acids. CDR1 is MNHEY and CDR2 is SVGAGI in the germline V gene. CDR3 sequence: CASSYRGQEQFF. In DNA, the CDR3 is TGTGCCAGCAGTTATCGAGGCCAAGAGCAGTTCTTC.

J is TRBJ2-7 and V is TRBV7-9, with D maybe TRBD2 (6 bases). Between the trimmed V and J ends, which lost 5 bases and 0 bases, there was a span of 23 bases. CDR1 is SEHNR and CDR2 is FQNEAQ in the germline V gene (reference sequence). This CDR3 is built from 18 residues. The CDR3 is CASSPFRASEMGSYEQYF. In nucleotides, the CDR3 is TGTGCCAGCAGCCCCTTTCGGGCTAGCGAAATGGGCTCCTACGAGCAGTACTTC.

CDR3 in amino acids: CASSFTGGGQPQHF. The DNA for the CDR3 is TGTGCCAGCAGCTTTACGGGGGGAGGGCAGCCCCAGCATTTT. The V gene is TRBV7-9, the J gene TRBJ1-5; TRBD1 might be the D (5 bases). The CDR3 spans 14 residues. Trimming took off 3 bases at V and 7 bases at J, with 13 bases between the two ends. Germline loops: CDR1 SEHNR, CDR2 FQNEAQ (reference sequence).

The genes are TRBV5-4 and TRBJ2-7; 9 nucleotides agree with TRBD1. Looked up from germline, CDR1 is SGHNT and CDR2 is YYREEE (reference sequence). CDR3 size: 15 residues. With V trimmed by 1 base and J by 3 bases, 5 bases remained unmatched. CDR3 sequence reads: CASSLYRTGDYEQYF. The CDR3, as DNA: TGTGCCAGCAGCTTGTACCGGACAGGGGACTACGAGCAGTACTTC.

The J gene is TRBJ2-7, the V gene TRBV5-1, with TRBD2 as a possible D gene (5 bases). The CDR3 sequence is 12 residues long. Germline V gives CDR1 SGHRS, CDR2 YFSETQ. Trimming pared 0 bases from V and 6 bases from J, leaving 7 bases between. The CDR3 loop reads CASSLAGSEQYF. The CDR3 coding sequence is TGCGCCAGCAGCTTGGCGGGGAGCGAGCAGTACTTC.

The CDR3 reads CASSLWGRDTEAFF. DNA of the CDR3: TGTGCCAGCAGCTTGTGGGGGCGGGACACTGAAGCTTTCTTT. The V and J genes are TRBV5-5 and TRBJ1-1, with a tentative D call TRBD1 (6 bases). Germline-derived CDR1 and CDR2 are SGHKS and YYEKEE (reference sequence). CDR3 length equals 14 residues. V lost 1 base, J lost 3 bases, and 10 bases lay in between.

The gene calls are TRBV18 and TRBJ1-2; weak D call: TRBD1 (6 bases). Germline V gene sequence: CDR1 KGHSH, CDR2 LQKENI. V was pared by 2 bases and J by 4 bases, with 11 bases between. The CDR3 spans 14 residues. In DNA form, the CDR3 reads TGTGCCAGCTCACCAAACAGGGAGGGCTATGGCTACACCTTC. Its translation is CASSPNREGYGYTF.

CDR3 in amino acids: CASSPGQPGNTEAFF. The CDR3 bases are TGCGCCAGCAGCCCTGGACAGCCTGGGAACACTGAAGCTTTCTTT. V usage is TRBV4-1 and J usage is TRBJ1-1; D is perhaps TRBD1 (6 bases). Germline values: CDR1 MGHRA, CDR2 YSYEKL. The CDR3 runs to 15 residues. Trimming left V 4 bases short and J 1 base short, with 13 bases between.

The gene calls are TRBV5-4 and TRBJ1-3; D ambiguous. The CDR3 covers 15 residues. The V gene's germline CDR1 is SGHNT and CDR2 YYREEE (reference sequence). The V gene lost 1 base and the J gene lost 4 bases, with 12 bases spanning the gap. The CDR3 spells CASSLRASKGNTIYF. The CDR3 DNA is TGTGCCAGCAGCTTGCGGGCTTCGAAAGGAAACACCATATATTTT.

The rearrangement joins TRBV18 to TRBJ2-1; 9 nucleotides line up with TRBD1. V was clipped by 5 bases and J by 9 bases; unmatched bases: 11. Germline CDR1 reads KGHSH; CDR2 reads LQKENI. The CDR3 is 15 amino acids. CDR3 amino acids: CASSLSGTGRGEQFF. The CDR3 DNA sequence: TGTGCCAGCTCATTATCCGGGACAGGGAGGGGTGAGCAGTTCTTC.

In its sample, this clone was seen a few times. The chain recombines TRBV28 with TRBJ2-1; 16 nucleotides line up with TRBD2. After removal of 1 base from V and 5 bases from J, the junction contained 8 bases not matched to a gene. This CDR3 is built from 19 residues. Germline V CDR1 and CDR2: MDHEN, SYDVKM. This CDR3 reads CASSLLGTSGRALDNEQFF. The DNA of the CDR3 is TGTGCCAGCAGTTTATTGGGGACTAGCGGGAGGGCCCTTGACAATGAGCAGTTCTTC.

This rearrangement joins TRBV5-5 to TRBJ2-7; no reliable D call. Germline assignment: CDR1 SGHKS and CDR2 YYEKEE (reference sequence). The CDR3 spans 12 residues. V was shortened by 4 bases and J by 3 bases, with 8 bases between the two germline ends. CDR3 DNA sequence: TGTGCCAGCAGCCCTCAGGTCTACGAGCAGTACTTC. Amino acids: CASSPQVYEQYF.

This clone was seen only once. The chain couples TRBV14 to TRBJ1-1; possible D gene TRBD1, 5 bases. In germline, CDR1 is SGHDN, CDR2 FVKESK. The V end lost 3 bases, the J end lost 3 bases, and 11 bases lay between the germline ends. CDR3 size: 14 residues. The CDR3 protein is CASSHRDSDTEAFF. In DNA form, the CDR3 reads TGTGCCAGCAGCCACAGGGACTCGGACACTGAAGCTTTCTTT.

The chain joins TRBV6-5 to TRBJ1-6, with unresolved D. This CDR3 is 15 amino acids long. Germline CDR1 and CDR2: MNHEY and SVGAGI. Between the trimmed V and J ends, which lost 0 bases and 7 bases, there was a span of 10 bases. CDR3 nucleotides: TGTGCCAGCAGTTACTCGCGGAATGCGAATTCACCCCTCCACTTT. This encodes CASSYSRNANSPLHF.